This T cell receptor beta chain was observed in a study of technical replicates of blood from a few donors. TCRdb's copy holds only in-frame clones and misses some; the assay was immunoSEQ multiplex PCR. Of about 80,000 clones listed, more than 85% were seen once; the top ten hold about 0.39%. From germline, CDR1 is SGHRS and CDR2 YFSETQ. Trimming removed 4 bases from V and 0 bases from J; junction bases left unmatched: 4. This CDR3 has 16 amino acids. The sequenced sample consisted of T cells isolated from PBMCs. The rearrangement uses TRBV5-1 and TRBJ2-1; 10 bases agree with TRBD1. The receptor was derived from a human donor in good health. The CDR3 bases are TGCGCCAGCAGCGCTAGGACAGGGGGCTCCTACAATGAGCAGTTCTTC. It translates to CASSARTGGSYNEQFF. Complete variable domain (other parts from reference TRBV5-1 and TRBJ2-1): KAGVTQTPRYLIKTRGQQVTLSCSPISGHRSVSWYQQTPGQGLQFLFEYFSETQRNKGNFPGRFSGRQFSNSRSEMNVSTLELGDSALYLCASSARTGGSYNEQFFGPGTRLTVL.